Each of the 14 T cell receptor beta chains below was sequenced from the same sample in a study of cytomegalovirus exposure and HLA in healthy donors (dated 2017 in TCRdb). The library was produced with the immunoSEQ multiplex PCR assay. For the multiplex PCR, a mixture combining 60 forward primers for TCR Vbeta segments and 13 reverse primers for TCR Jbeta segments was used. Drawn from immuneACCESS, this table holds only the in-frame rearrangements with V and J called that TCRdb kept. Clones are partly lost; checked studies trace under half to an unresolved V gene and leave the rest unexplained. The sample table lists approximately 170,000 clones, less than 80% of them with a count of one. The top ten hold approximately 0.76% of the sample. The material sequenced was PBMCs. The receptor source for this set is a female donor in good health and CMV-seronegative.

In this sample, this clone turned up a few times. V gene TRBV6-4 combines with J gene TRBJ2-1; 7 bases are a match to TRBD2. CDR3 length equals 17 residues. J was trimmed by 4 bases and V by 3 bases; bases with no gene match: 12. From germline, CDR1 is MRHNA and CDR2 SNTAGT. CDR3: CASSETGGSRAYNEQFF. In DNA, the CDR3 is TGTGCCAGCAGTGAGACGGGCGGGAGTAGGGCGTACAATGAGCAGTTCTTC.

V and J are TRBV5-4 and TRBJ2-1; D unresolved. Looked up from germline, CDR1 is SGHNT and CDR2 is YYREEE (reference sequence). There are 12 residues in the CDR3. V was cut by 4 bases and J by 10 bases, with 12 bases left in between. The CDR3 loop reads CASSPEVTEQFF. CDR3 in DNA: TGTGCCAGCAGCCCCGAGGTGACCGAGCAGTTCTTC.

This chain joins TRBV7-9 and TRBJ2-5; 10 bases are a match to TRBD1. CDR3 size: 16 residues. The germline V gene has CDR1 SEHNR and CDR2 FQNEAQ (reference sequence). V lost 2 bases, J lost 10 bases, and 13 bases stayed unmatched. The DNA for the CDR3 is TGTGCCAGCAGCTTACAAACGGGACAGGGGAGTTCGATCCAGTACTTC. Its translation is CASSLQTGQGSSIQYF.

Written as DNA, the CDR3 is TGTGCCAGTATATTACTAGCTGGGATTGCCAATGAGCAGTTCTTC. Translating gives CASILLAGIANEQFF. The chain recombines TRBV2 with TRBJ2-1; possible D gene TRBD2, 6 bases. Trimming stripped 9 bases from V and 6 bases from J, with 21 bases between. CDR3 size: 15 residues. The V gene's germline CDR1 is SNHLY and CDR2 FYNNEI.

In DNA form, the CDR3 reads TGTGCCAGCAGGTCCCCTAGACAGGGGGGTCAGCCCCAGCATTTT. It translates to CASRSPRQGGQPQHF. The chain joins TRBV28 to TRBJ1-5; 9 positions match TRBD1. The ends lost 6 bases at V and 6 bases at J; junction bases unmatched: 9. Germline V gives CDR1 MDHEN, CDR2 SYDVKM. The CDR3 consists of 15 residues.

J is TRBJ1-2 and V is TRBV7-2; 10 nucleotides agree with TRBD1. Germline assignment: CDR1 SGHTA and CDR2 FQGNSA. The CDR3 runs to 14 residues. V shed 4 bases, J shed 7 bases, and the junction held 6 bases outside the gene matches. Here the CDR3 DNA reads TGTGCCAGCAGCTCGACAGGGGGCGCGTCTGGCTACACCTTC. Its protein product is CASSSTGGASGYTF.

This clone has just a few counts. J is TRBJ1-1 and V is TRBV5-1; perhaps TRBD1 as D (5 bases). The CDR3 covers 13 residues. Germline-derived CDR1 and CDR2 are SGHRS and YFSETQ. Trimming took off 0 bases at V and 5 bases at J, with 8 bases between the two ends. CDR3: CASSLEGWTEAFF. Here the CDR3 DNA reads TGCGCCAGCAGCTTGGAGGGGTGGACTGAAGCTTTCTTT.

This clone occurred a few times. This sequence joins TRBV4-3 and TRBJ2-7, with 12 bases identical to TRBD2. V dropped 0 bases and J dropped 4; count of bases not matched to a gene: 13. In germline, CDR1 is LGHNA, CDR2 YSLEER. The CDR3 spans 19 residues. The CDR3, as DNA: TGCGCCAGCAGCCAAGAGTGGGGCTCTAGCGGGAGGGAGAGTTACGAGCAGTACTTC. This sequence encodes CASSQEWGSSGRESYEQYF.

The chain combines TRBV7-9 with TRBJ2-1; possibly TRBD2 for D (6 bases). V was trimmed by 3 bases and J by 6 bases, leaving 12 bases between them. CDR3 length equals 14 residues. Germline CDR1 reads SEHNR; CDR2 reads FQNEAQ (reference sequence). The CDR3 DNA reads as TGTGCCAGCAGCTTCAGACTAGAAACCAATGAGCAGTTCTTC. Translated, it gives CASSFRLETNEQFF.

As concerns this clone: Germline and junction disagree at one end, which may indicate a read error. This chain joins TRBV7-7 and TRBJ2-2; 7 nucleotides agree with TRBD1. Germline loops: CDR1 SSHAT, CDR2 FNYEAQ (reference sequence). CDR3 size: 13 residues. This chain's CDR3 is CASSRQGAGELFF. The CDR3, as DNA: TGTGCTAGCAGCCGACAGGGAGCCGGGGAGCTGTTTTTT.

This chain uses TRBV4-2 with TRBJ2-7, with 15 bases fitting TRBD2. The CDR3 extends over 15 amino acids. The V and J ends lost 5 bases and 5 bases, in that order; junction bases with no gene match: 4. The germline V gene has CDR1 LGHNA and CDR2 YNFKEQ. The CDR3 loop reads CASSGLAGGSDEQYF. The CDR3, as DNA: TGTGCCAGCAGCGGACTAGCGGGAGGGAGCGACGAGCAGTACTTC.

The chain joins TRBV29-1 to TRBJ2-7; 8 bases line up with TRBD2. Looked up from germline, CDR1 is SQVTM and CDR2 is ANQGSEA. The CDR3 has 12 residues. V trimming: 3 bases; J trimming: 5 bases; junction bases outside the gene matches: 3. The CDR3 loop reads CSVDGGAHEQYF. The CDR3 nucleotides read TGCAGCGTTGACGGGGGGGCCCACGAGCAGTACTTC.

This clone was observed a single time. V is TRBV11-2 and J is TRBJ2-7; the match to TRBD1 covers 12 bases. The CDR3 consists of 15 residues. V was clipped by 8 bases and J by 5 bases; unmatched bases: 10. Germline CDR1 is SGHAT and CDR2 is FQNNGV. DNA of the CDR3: TGTGCCAGCCGAAAACCGGGACAGGGGGCCAACGAGCAGTACTTC. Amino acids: CASRKPGQGANEQYF.

CDR3 residues: CASSPLQGVSEAFF. In DNA form, the CDR3 reads TGTGCCAGCAGCCCACTTCAGGGGGTTTCTGAAGCTTTCTTT. The chain combines TRBV7-2 with TRBJ1-1; 7 positions match TRBD1. The CDR3 contains 14 residues. V lost 5 bases, J lost 6 bases, and 9 bases stayed unmatched. Germline CDR1 reads SGHTA; CDR2 reads FQGNSA.